The TCR beta chain under discussion was sequenced for a study of blood T cells in healthy people across ages. Study results and limitations: While age rose, TCR beta diversity per million T cells dropped in a roughly linear way.

This clonotype has only a few counts. Its antigen remains unidentified. PCR was performed a second time for about 7 to 11 cycles using a sample-barcoded 5' primer and a J-beta primer mix. A single record per CDR3 protein comes from TCRdb applying MiXCR to the 5' RACE reads. The profile covers around 710,000 distinct CDR3 sequences, with roughly 44% appearing a single time and 20% to 25% taken by the ten largest. Material for sequencing was blood. This receptor was taken from a woman in her fifties or sixties in good health.

CDR3 nucleotides: TGTGCCAGCAGTGAAGAAACGTCTAACACAGATACGCAGTATTTT. Translated: CASSEETSNTDTQYF. This chain uses TRBV6-1 with TRBJ2-3; D not resolved. Germline V CDR1 and CDR2: MNHNS, SASEGT. V lost 1 base, J lost 2 bases, and 10 bases lay in between. This CDR3 contains 15 residues.